What follows is one T cell receptor beta chain and its context. Here immunoSEQ multiplex PCR was the method, and the copy in TCRdb shows in-frame clones only, minus some. Of approximately 100,000 clones listed, about 89% were seen once; the top ten hold roughly 3.3%. This entry is derived from a study of T cell responses to AZD1222 COVID-19 vaccine. This clonotype originated in an adult who received the MenACWY meningococcal vaccine as a control. Sequences were derived from peripheral blood, sampled 28 days after the second dose of the MenACWY control vaccine.

This chain's CDR3 is CASSRDRAGTGYTF. Here the CDR3 DNA reads TGCGCCAGCAGCCGGGACAGGGCGGGAACTGGCTACACCTTC. The chain employs TRBV4-3 and TRBJ1-2, with 9 bases that match TRBD1. CDR3 length: 14 amino acids. Germline assignment: CDR1 LGHNA and CDR2 YSLEER. Trimming at V came to 4 bases and at J to 7 bases, leaving 7 bases not matched to a gene.